Listed below are T cell receptor beta chains from one sample, sequenced in a study of T cells in localized non-small cell lung cancer. TCRdb's table, derived via immunoSEQ multiplex PCR, lists solely in-frame clones and lacks some. The sample has about a thousand clones, under 25% seen once; the top ten hold approximately 10%. The source was normal lung tissue next to the tumor, collected before any cancer treatment. These receptors were collected from a male donor older than 55 with stage II squamous cell lung carcinoma. CDR3s include the opening cysteine and the closing phenylalanine or tryptophan. Each record gives: D gene, clone size, V gene, J gene, CDR3 protein, CDR3 DNA. D genes are given only for firm matches. Clone size is not always given. Where it is, it says once, few, many or a class for expanded clones.

D gene: TRBD1
clone size: medium-sized
V gene: TRBV11-3
J gene: TRBJ2-3
CDR3 protein: CASSFDLGQSTDTQYF
CDR3 DNA: TGTGCCAGCAGCTTTGACCTGGGACAGTCCACAGATACGCAGTATTTT

D gene: TRBD2
clone size: hyperexpanded
V gene: TRBV11-3
J gene: TRBJ2-1
CDR3 protein: CASSLVPGGYNEQFF
CDR3 DNA: TGTGCCAGCAGCTTAGTACCGGGGGGTTACAATGAGCAGTTCTTC

D gene: NA
clone size: few
V gene: TRBV11-3
J gene: TRBJ2-7
CDR3 protein: CASSFNLQGGEQYF
CDR3 DNA: TGTGCCAGCAGCTTCAACTTACAGGGCGGCGAGCAGTACTTC

D gene: NA
clone size: large
V gene: TRBV11-3
J gene: TRBJ1-4
CDR3 protein: CASSPGGAGTNEKLFF
CDR3 DNA: TGTGCCAGCAGCCCGGGTGGGGCAGGGACTAATGAAAAACTGTTTTTT

D gene: NA
clone size: few
V gene: TRBV11-3
J gene: TRBJ2-3
CDR3 protein: CASSWDSGSLYTQYF
CDR3 DNA: TGTGCCAGCAGCTGGGATAGTGGGAGCCTGTATACGCAGTATTTT

D gene: NA
clone size: medium-sized
V gene: TRBV11-3
J gene: TRBJ1-1
CDR3 protein: CASSSPMRVDTEAFF
CDR3 DNA: TGTGCCAGCAGCTCCCCTATGAGGGTCGACACTGAAGCTTTCTTT

D gene: NA
clone size: NA
V gene: TRBV14
J gene: TRBJ2-3
CDR3 protein: CASSQGVPSTDTQYF
CDR3 DNA: TGTGCCAGCAGCCAAGGGGTTCCCAGCACAGATACGCAGTATTTT

D gene: TRBD1
clone size: NA
V gene: TRBV5-1
J gene: TRBJ1-5
CDR3 protein: CASSPTGNNQPQHF
CDR3 DNA: TGCGCCAGCAGTCCGACAGGGAACAATCAGCCCCAGCATTTT

D gene: TRBD1
clone size: medium-sized
V gene: TRBV11-3
J gene: TRBJ2-2
CDR3 protein: CASSAKVAGQAGSGELFF
CDR3 DNA: TGTGCCAGCAGCGCAAAGGTCGCGGGACAGGCCGGTTCCGGGGAGCTGTTTTTT

D gene: NA
clone size: few
V gene: TRBV19
J gene: TRBJ2-3
CDR3 protein: CASRSGYGTDTQYF
CDR3 DNA: TGTGCCAGTAGATCCGGGTACGGCACAGATACGCAGTATTTT

D gene: NA
clone size: NA
V gene: TRBV6-8
J gene: TRBJ2-7
CDR3 protein: CASSRTGSSYEQYF
CDR3 DNA: TGTGCCAGCAGCCGGACGGGGAGCTCCTACGAGCAGTACTTC

D gene: TRBD2
clone size: few
V gene: TRBV28
J gene: TRBJ2-5
CDR3 protein: CASSLLAGVEETQYF
CDR3 DNA: TGTGCCAGCAGTTTACTAGCGGGAGTTGAAGAGACCCAGTACTTC

D gene: TRBD1
clone size: NA
V gene: TRBV6-8
J gene: TRBJ1-1
CDR3 protein: CASSYGGQGDTEAFF
CDR3 DNA: TGTGCCAGCAGTTACGGAGGACAGGGGGACACTGAAGCTTTCTTT

D gene: NA
clone size: medium-sized
V gene: TRBV7-1
J gene: TRBJ2-5
CDR3 protein: CASSWDIGETQYF
CDR3 DNA: TGTGCCAGCAGCTGGGACATTGGGGAGACCCAGTACTTC

D gene: NA
clone size: few
V gene: TRBV7-4
J gene: TRBJ2-3
CDR3 protein: CASSPGTHTDTQYF
CDR3 DNA: TGTGCCAGCAGCCCTGGGACTCACACAGATACGCAGTATTTT

D gene: TRBD2
clone size: large
V gene: TRBV28
J gene: TRBJ2-5
CDR3 protein: CASSQTSGTQETQYF
CDR3 DNA: TGTGCCAGCAGTCAAACTAGCGGGACTCAAGAGACCCAGTACTTC

D gene: TRBD2
clone size: NA
V gene: TRBV11-3
J gene: TRBJ2-7
CDR3 protein: CASSLDGRALYEQYF
CDR3 DNA: TGTGCCAGCAGCTTAGACGGGAGGGCGTTGTACGAGCAGTACTTC